The rows below give T cell receptor beta chains drawn from one sample of a study of cytomegalovirus exposure and HLA in healthy donors. Profiling relied on immunoSEQ multiplex PCR, and the TCRdb table lists in-frame clones only, not all of them. In the table there are 75,000 to 95,000 clones, 63% of which are singletons. Material for sequencing was PBMCs. The origin of the receptors is a woman aged 30 to 39 in good health and CMV-seronegative. The CDR3 runs from the conserved cysteine through the conserved F or W. The D gene is left open where the match is weak. The size field is filled for only some rows; it gives once, few, many or a size class.

V gene	D gene	CDR3 length	J gene	clone size	CDR3 DNA	CDR3 protein
TRBV20-1	TRBD1	11	TRBJ2-1	few	TGCAGTGCTAGAAACAGGGGTGAGCAGTTCTTC	CSARNRGEQFF
TRBV4-1	-	15	TRBJ1-2	-	TGCGCCAGCAGCCAACGGGTCGATTCGTTCTATGGCTACACCTTC	CASSQRVDSFYGYTF
TRBV5-6	-	17	TRBJ2-3	-	TGTGCCAGCAGCTTATTCATCTGGGGGACTAGCACAGATACGCAGTATTTT	CASSLFIWGTSTDTQYF
TRBV28	-	14	TRBJ1-2	-	TGTGCCAGCAGTTTTCGACAGCCCTTCTATGGCTACACCTTC	CASSFRQPFYGYTF
TRBV10-1	-	14	TRBJ2-7	-	TGCGCCAGCAGTGAGTTAGCGCCGTCCTACGAGCAGTACTTC	CASSELAPSYEQYF
TRBV7-3	-	16	TRBJ2-2	-	TGTGCCAGCAGCTTAGTTGCTAGCGCGAACACCGGGGAGCTGTTTTTT	CASSLVASANTGELFF
TRBV5-1	-	14	TRBJ1-2	-	TGCGCCAGCAGCTTGGACACAGCCGACTATGGCTACACCTTC	CASSLDTADYGYTF
TRBV18	-	16	TRBJ1-4	-	TGTGCCAGCTCACCTAGAGCACAGGGCCCTACTGAAAAACTGTTTTTT	CASSPRAQGPTEKLFF
TRBV25-1	-	15	TRBJ2-1	-	TGTGCCAGCAGTTGGCGGGCCTCCCTCTACAATGAGCAGTTCTTC	CASSWRASLYNEQFF
TRBV28	-	14	TRBJ1-1	many	TGTGCCAGCAGTTTACAGGTCATGAACACTGAAGCTTTCTTT	CASSLQVMNTEAFF
TRBV19	-	12	TRBJ2-6	-	TGTGCCACGGGGTCTGGGGCCAACGTCCTGACTTTC	CATGSGANVLTF
TRBV19	-	14	TRBJ1-1	-	TGTGCCAGTACCCACCGCCAGCGTTTGATTGAAGCTTTCTTT	CASTHRQRLIEAFF
TRBV10-3	TRBD2	17	TRBJ2-3	few	TGTGCCATCACTAAAGGCTTACTAGCGGACATTTCAGATACGCAGTATTTT	CAITKGLLADISDTQYF
TRBV27	TRBD2	15	TRBJ2-7	-	TGTGCCAGCAGTTTGGGACTAGCGGCCCCCTACGAGCAGTACTTC	CASSLGLAAPYEQYF
TRBV6-1	-	18	TRBJ1-2	few	TGTGCCAGCAGTGAATCAGACAGCAACCTTTTCTTTAACTATGGCTACACCTTC	CASSESDSNLFFNYGYTF
TRBV7-9	-	17	TRBJ2-3	few	TGTGCCAGCAGCTCCGGGGACTTTTCCGCTAGCACAGATACGCAGTATTTT	CASSSGDFSASTDTQYF
TRBV5-1	-	14	TRBJ1-6	-	TGCGCCAGCAGCGGGGCAGGGATTAATTCACCCCTCCACTTT	CASSGAGINSPLHF
TRBV7-2	-	17	TRBJ2-1	-	TGTGCCAGCCGGGGAGTAACGTGGTCCCTAGTTGGGAATGAGCAGTTCTTC	CASRGVTWSLVGNEQFF
TRBV5-1	-	11	TRBJ2-7	-	TGCGCCAGTTCCCTAGGCTACGAGCAGTACTTC	CASSLGYEQYF
TRBV5-6	-	17	TRBJ2-1	-	TGTGCCAGCAGCTCTGGAGGGGTGTGGACCCAGGGGGGTGAGCAGTTCTTC	CASSSGGVWTQGGEQFF
TRBV6-5	-	14	TRBJ1-1	-	TGTGCCAGCAGTCCCCCGGACAGGAACACTGAAGCTTTCTTT	CASSPPDRNTEAFF
TRBV5-5	-	15	TRBJ1-1	-	TGTGCCAGCAGCTCCCCCCAGGGTAGGAACACTGAAGCTTTCTTT	CASSSPQGRNTEAFF
TRBV5-1	-	18	TRBJ2-5	-	TGCGCCAGCAGCCCCGCACTTGAATGGTGGACAGATTGGGAGACCCAGTACTTC	CASSPALEWWTDWETQYF
TRBV18	-	17	TRBJ1-5	-	TGTGCCAGCTCACCACTGGGGGACTCTTTGGGCAATCAGCCCCAGCATTTT	CASSPLGDSLGNQPQHF
TRBV19	-	15	TRBJ2-1	-	TGTGCCAGTCTGGGGAGAGACGGCTCCTACAATGAGCAGTTCTTC	CASLGRDGSYNEQFF
TRBV5-5	-	15	TRBJ1-2	few	TGTGCCAGCAGCTTCTCCGGCCGTTCCGAGGCGGGCTACACCTTC	CASSFSGRSEAGYTF
TRBV7-2	TRBD1	16	TRBJ1-5	few	TGTGCCAGCAGCCCCGGGACAGGGGTATCCAATCAGCCCCAGCATTTT	CASSPGTGVSNQPQHF
TRBV5-1	TRBD1	14	TRBJ2-3	-	TGCGCCAGCAGCCTAGGGACAGGTGGAGATACGCAGTATTTT	CASSLGTGGDTQYF
TRBV6-4	TRBD1	13	TRBJ1-1	-	TGTGCCAGCAGACGGACAGGAGGGACTGAAGCTTTCTTT	CASRRTGGTEAFF
TRBV5-6	-	18	TRBJ1-2	few	TGTGCCAGCAGACCAGGTCCGGGGGTTGCCTTCTTTAACTATGGCTACACCTTC	CASRPGPGVAFFNYGYTF
TRBV6-1	-	14	TRBJ1-3	-	TGTGCCACCCGCATCGACTCCTCTGGAAACACCATATATTTT	CATRIDSSGNTIYF
TRBV19	TRBD1	15	TRBJ2-3	-	TGTGCCAGTAGTAAGCCGGGACAGGGCACAGATACGCAGTATTTT	CASSKPGQGTDTQYF
TRBV10-3	TRBD2	12	TRBJ2-1	few	TGTGCCCTCGGACTAGCGGGGGATGAGCAGTTCTTC	CALGLAGDEQFF
TRBV6-1	-	15	TRBJ2-5	-	TGTGCCAGCACCCTCGACGGGGCGGGGCCTCTGACCCAGTACTTC	CASTLDGAGPLTQYF
TRBV28	-	13	TRBJ2-5	-	TGTGCCAGCTTTAACCAGGGGAGGGCGACCCAGTACTTC	CASFNQGRATQYF
TRBV5-1	-	16	TRBJ2-1	once	TGCGCCAGCAGCTTGGCCTTGTCTCCCTCCTACAATGAGCAGTTCTTC	CASSLALSPSYNEQFF
TRBV18	-	14	TRBJ2-7	-	TGTGCCAGCTCACCACAGAACAGGTACTACGAGCAGTACTTC	CASSPQNRYYEQYF
TRBV6-6	-	13	TRBJ2-2	-	TGTGCCAGCAGTCGGGCGGGGACCGGGGAGCTGTTTTTT	CASSRAGTGELFF
TRBV4-2	TRBD1	17	TRBJ1-1	medium-sized	TGTGCCAGCAGCCAAGAGGTTTCCCCGGGACAGGGAACTGAAGCTTTCTTT	CASSQEVSPGQGTEAFF
TRBV28	-	14	TRBJ1-2	-	TGTGCCAGCAGTTTATACCGCGGAACCCATGGCTACACCTTC	CASSLYRGTHGYTF
TRBV27	-	10	TRBJ2-7	-	TGTGCCAGCACCGGCTACGAGCAGTACTTC	CASTGYEQYF